Following are 27 T cell receptor beta chains from one sample sequenced in a study of blood T cell repertoires in COVID-19. Only in-frame clones appear in the TCRdb table, and some are missing; sequencing was by immunoSEQ multiplex PCR. Here the sample spans some 200,000 clones, roughly four fifths being singletons. Input material: peripheral blood. The receptors shown here come from a woman between 40 and 55 years old with acute or convalescent COVID-19.

The chain employs TRBV5-4 and TRBJ1-2; 8 bases match TRBD1. Germline loops: CDR1 SGHNT, CDR2 YYREEE (reference sequence). Losses at the gene ends were 4 bases for V and 4 bases for J; bases not matched to a gene: 3. This CDR3 region has 13 residues. The CDR3 loop is CASSRTGPYGYTF. The CDR3 bases are TGTGCCAGCAGCCGGACAGGGCCCTATGGCTACACCTTC.

The CDR3 region has the DNA TGTGCCAGCAGCTTAACCCCTCGCGGGGTCTACAATGAGCAGTTCTTC. Its protein product is CASSLTPRGVYNEQFF. The rearrangement links TRBV7-3 to TRBJ2-1; possible D gene TRBD2, 6 bases. The CDR3 sequence is 16 residues long. Trimming shortened V by 0 bases and J by 3 bases, and 12 bases separated the two germline ends. Germline CDR1 reads SGHTA; CDR2 reads FQGTGA.

This chain uses TRBV6-6 with TRBJ2-5; possibly TRBD2 for D (5 bases). CDR3 length: 13 amino acids. Trimming took 2 bases from V and 5 from J, leaving 9 bases between them. Germline CDR1 is MNHNY and CDR2 is SVGAGI (reference sequence). CDR3 amino acids: CASSYGRGETQYF. In nucleotides, the CDR3 is TGTGCCAGCAGTTACGGGCGCGGGGAGACCCAGTACTTC.

The J gene is TRBJ2-5, the V gene TRBV12-3 or TRBV12-4; D may be TRBD2 (5 bases). The V gene lost 5 bases and the J gene lost 5 bases, with 9 bases spanning the gap. The CDR3 has 12 residues. CDR3 coding DNA: TGTGCCAGCAGTCCGAGGGTGGAGACCCAGTACTTC. It codes for CASSPRVETQYF.

This sequence joins TRBV7-8 and TRBJ1-2; 7 nucleotides match TRBD1. V lost 5 bases, J lost 5 bases, and 5 bases stayed unmatched. The CDR3 is made up of 13 amino acids. Germline V gene data show CDR1 as SGHVS and CDR2 as FQNEAQ. The CDR3 loop reads CASSTGASYGYTF. For the CDR3, the DNA is TGTGCCAGCAGCACAGGGGCTTCTTATGGCTACACCTTC.

Note on this clone: This CDR3 is also generated by other DNA sequences in the sample. V is TRBV7-9 and J is TRBJ1-2; possibly TRBD1 for D (6 bases). In germline, CDR1 is SEHNR, CDR2 FQNEAQ (reference sequence). This CDR3 region has 13 residues. V was cut by 5 bases and J by 5 bases, with 12 bases left in between. The CDR3 region is CASSPGQRYGYTF. The CDR3 DNA sequence: TGTGCCAGCAGCCCCGGACAGCGTTATGGCTACACCTTC.

This clone was detected only once. V gene TRBV2 combines with J gene TRBJ2-3, with 10 positions matching TRBD2. There are 14 residues in the CDR3. J lost 1 base, V lost 7 bases, and 2 bases had no gene match. CDR1 is SNHLY and CDR2 is FYNNEI in the germline V gene. CDR3 sequence (DNA): TGTGCCAGCAACGGACTAGCGGGCACAGATACGCAGTATTTT. It translates to CASNGLAGTDTQYF.

The V call is TRBV19, the J call TRBJ1-2; no clear D gene. Per the germline V gene, CDR1 is LNHDA and CDR2 is SQIVND (reference sequence). Trimming removed 10 bases from V and 5 bases from J, with 11 bases in between. The CDR3 sequence is 11 residues long. CDR3 sequence reads: CATTSGYGYTF. In DNA, the CDR3 is TGTGCCACTACCTCAGGATATGGCTACACCTTC.

The CDR3 DNA sequence: TGTGCCTGGTCCGCCAGGGGCAATCAGCCCCAGCATTTT. It codes for CAWSARGNQPQHF. The chain employs TRBV30 and TRBJ1-5, with D possibly TRBD1 on 5 matching bases. Trimming pared 5 bases from V and 2 bases from J, leaving 10 bases between. Germline lookup yields CDR1 GTSNPN and CDR2 SVGIG (reference sequence). The CDR3 is 13 residues long.

The chain uses TRBV27 and TRBJ2-1, with D possibly TRBD1 on 6 matching bases. V was cut by 2 bases and J by 9 bases, with 14 bases left in between. Germline assignment: CDR1 MNHEY and CDR2 SMNVEV (reference sequence). The CDR3 extends over 14 amino acids. The DNA of the CDR3 is TGTGCCAGCAGTTTAGCCCTCAGGGGCATTGAGCAGTTCTTC. Amino acid sequence: CASSLALRGIEQFF.

The chain carries TRBV7-3 and TRBJ1-1, with 9 bases matching TRBD1. The CDR3 has 15 residues. V was pared by 5 bases and J by 4 bases, with 8 bases of the junction left unmatched. In germline, CDR1 is SGHTA, CDR2 FQGTGA. CDR3: CASSPGQGSGTEAFF. In DNA, the CDR3 is TGTGCCAGCAGCCCGGGACAGGGAAGCGGCACTGAAGCTTTCTTT.

V and J are TRBV7-9 and TRBJ2-3; 11 bases line up with TRBD2. The germline V gene encodes CDR1 SEHNR and CDR2 FQNEAQ (reference sequence). After removal of 9 bases from V and 5 bases from J, the junction contained 10 bases not matched to a gene. This CDR3 has 15 amino acids. The CDR3 DNA reads as TGTGCCAGTCTGACTAGCGGGGTGAAGGGAGATACGCAGTATTTT. Protein product: CASLTSGVKGDTQYF.

Worth noting for this clone: Other DNA sequences from this sample encode an identical CDR3 as well. The genes are TRBV27 and TRBJ1-5; possible D gene TRBD1, 6 bases. Trimming stripped 1 base from V and 7 bases from J, with 8 bases between. CDR1 is MNHEY and CDR2 is SMNVEV in the germline V gene (reference sequence). The CDR3 is 13 amino acids. CDR3 sequence: CASSLLGGQPQHF. The DNA of the CDR3 is TGTGCCAGCAGTTTATTAGGGGGACAGCCCCAGCATTTT.

J is TRBJ2-7 and V is TRBV27; tentative D call: TRBD2 (5 bases). V was shortened by 2 bases and J by 0 bases, with 8 bases between the two germline ends. Germline assignment: CDR1 MNHEY and CDR2 SMNVEV (reference sequence). This CDR3 spans 14 amino acids. CDR3 coding DNA: TGTGCCAGCAGTTTACGAGGGAACTCCTACGAGCAGTACTTC. Its protein is CASSLRGNSYEQYF.

The genes are TRBV30 and TRBJ1-6; possibly TRBD1 for D (6 bases). From germline, CDR1 is GTSNPN and CDR2 SVGIG (reference sequence). The CDR3 runs 16 residues. Trimming left V 4 bases short and J 5 bases short, with 18 bases between. DNA for the CDR3: TGTGCCTGGACTCAGGGAGGGGGGGGTCATAATTCACCCCTCCACTTT. It yields the protein CAWTQGGGGHNSPLHF.

J is TRBJ2-5 and V is TRBV5-1; TRBD2 aligns across 14 bases. After removal of 3 bases from V and 2 bases from J, the junction contained 9 bases not matched to a gene. Germline lookup yields CDR1 SGHRS and CDR2 YFSETQ. The CDR3 consists of 18 residues. This chain's CDR3 is CASSWGLAGAGLQETQYF. DNA of the CDR3: TGCGCCAGCAGCTGGGGACTAGCGGGAGCGGGCCTACAAGAGACCCAGTACTTC.

The chain couples TRBV5-1 to TRBJ2-4, with 11 nucleotides matching TRBD2. V was pared by 0 bases and J by 2 bases, with 1 base of the junction left unmatched. Germline CDR1 is SGHRS and CDR2 is YFSETQ. There are 16 residues in the CDR3. The chain's CDR3 is CASSLGTSGSKNIQYF. The CDR3 nucleotides are TGCGCCAGCAGCTTGGGGACTAGCGGGTCCAAAAACATTCAGTACTTC.

The chain uses TRBV30 and TRBJ1-1; perhaps TRBD1 as D (6 bases). The germline V gene encodes CDR1 GTSNPN and CDR2 SVGIG (reference sequence). Trimming cost V 4 bases and J 9 bases, with 15 bases left between them. The CDR3 runs to 12 residues. The CDR3 region has the DNA TGTGCCTGGATCGAGGGACACCGTCAAGCTTTCTTT. As protein: CAWIEGHRQAFF. Combining the CDR3 with reference TRBV30 and TRBJ1-1 gives the whole variable domain SQTIHQWPATLVQPVGSPLSLECTVEGTSNPNLYWYRQAAGRGLQLLFYSVGIGQISSEVPQNLSASRPQDRQFILSSKKLLLSDSGFYLCAWIEGHRQAFFGQGTRLTVV.

The chain recombines TRBV7-8 with TRBJ2-2; possible D gene TRBD2, 6 bases. The CDR3 has 15 amino acids. With 3 bases removed from V and 2 bases from J, the gap between germline ends came to 10 bases. Germline-derived CDR1 and CDR2 are SGHVS and FQNEAQ. The CDR3 DNA sequence: TGTGCCAGCAGCTTTTTGGAGGGAAACACCGGGGAGCTGTTTTTT. This translates into CASSFLEGNTGELFF.

The chain couples TRBV7-9 to TRBJ1-2; a weak D match, TRBD1 (5 bases). Germline-derived CDR1 and CDR2 are SEHNR and FQNEAQ (reference sequence). The CDR3 sequence is 14 residues long. The ends were cut back, 0 bases at V and 0 bases at J, with 5 bases in the middle. The CDR3 sequence: CASSLAGANYGYTF. In nucleotides, the CDR3 is TGTGCCAGCAGCTTAGCAGGGGCTAACTATGGCTACACCTTC.

The chain combines TRBV5-6 with TRBJ2-1, with D perhaps matching TRBD2 (7 bases). The CDR3 is made up of 15 amino acids. Trimming stripped 0 bases from V and 7 bases from J, with 14 bases between. Germline V gene data show CDR1 as SGHDT and CDR2 as YYEEEE. CDR3 nucleotide sequence: TGTGCCAGCAGCTTGGTCGCGGGGGCACGGAATGAGCAGTTCTTC. Translation: CASSLVAGARNEQFF.

The chain couples TRBV12-3 or TRBV12-4 to TRBJ1-1, with TRBD1 identical over 7 bases. The CDR3 covers 13 residues. The V segment lost 6 bases and the J segment 7 bases; nucleotides outside the gene matches: 8. The DNA of the CDR3 is TGTGCCAGCAGCCTGACAGGGAGACTTGAAGCTTTCTTT. Translation gives CASSLTGRLEAFF.

The chain carries TRBV7-2 and TRBJ1-5; 8 bases fit TRBD1. This CDR3 has 14 residues. CDR1 and CDR2 (germline): SGHTA, FQGNSA. With 3 bases clipped from V and 4 bases from J, the junction kept 2 bases outside the gene matches. This chain's CDR3 is CASSLGQENQPQHF. For the CDR3, the DNA is TGTGCCAGCAGCTTGGGACAGGAGAATCAGCCCCAGCATTTT. Supplemented by reference TRBV7-2 and TRBJ1-5, the full variable domain reads GAGVSQSPSNKVTEKGKDVELRCDPISGHTALYWYRQSLGQGLEFLIYFQGNSAPDKSGLPSDRFSAERTGGSVSTLTIQRTQQEDSAVYLCASSLGQENQPQHFGDGTRLSIL.

The genes are TRBV3-1 (or the pseudogene TRBV3-2) and TRBJ2-5; 7 bases fit TRBD1. This CDR3 has 13 amino acids. J was trimmed by 4 bases and V by 7 bases; bases with no gene match: 6. Germline CDR1 and CDR2: LGHDT and YNNKEL (reference sequence). The CDR3 spells CASTNRGLETQYF. Here the CDR3 DNA reads TGTGCCAGCACCAACAGGGGTTTAGAGACCCAGTACTTC.

This clone was observed a handful of times. The genes are TRBV7-9 and TRBJ2-3, with a weak D call TRBD2 (6 bases). Germline V gives CDR1 SEHNR, CDR2 FQNEAQ (reference sequence). Trimming pared 6 bases from V and 2 bases from J, leaving 15 bases between. The CDR3 consists of 15 residues. CDR3 loop: CASRLYGGATDTQYF. The CDR3 DNA reads as TGTGCCAGCAGGTTATACGGGGGTGCCACAGATACGCAGTATTTT.

The chain joins TRBV7-2 to TRBJ2-7; D perhaps matches TRBD2 (6 bases). CDR3 size: 13 residues. V gave up 1 base and J gave up 6 bases, with 10 bases separating them. Germline V gives CDR1 SGHTA, CDR2 FQGNSA. The CDR3 region is CASSLGGAIEQYF. DNA of the CDR3: TGTGCCAGCAGCTTAGGCGGGGCCATCGAGCAGTACTTC.

The sample holds a few counts of this clone. The chain is built from TRBV28 and TRBJ1-2; TRBD1 matches 8 bases. Trimming at V came to 2 bases and at J to 8 bases, leaving 7 bases not matched to a gene. Germline CDR1 MDHEN, CDR2 SYDVKM. This CDR3 spans 14 amino acids. The DNA for the CDR3 is TGTGCCAGCAGTTTACAGGGGGCTCTCGAAGGCTACACCTTC. This codes for CASSLQGALEGYTF.